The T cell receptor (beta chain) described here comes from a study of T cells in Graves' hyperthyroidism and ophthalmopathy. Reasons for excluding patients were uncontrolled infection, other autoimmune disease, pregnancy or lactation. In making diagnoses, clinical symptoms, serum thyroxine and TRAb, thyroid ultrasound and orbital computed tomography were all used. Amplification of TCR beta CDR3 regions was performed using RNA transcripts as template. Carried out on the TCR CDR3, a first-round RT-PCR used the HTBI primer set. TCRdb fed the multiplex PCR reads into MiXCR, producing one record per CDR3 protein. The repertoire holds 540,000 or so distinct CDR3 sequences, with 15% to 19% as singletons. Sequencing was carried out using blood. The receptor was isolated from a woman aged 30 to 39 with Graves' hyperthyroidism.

The CDR3 nucleotides are TGCAGCCAACGAACCGGGACTAGCGGGTCCTACTCCTACAATGAGCAGTTCTTC. Amino acid sequence: CSQRTGTSGSYSYNEQFF. The chain joins TRBV20-1 to TRBJ2-1; 12 positions agree with TRBD2. The CDR3 spans 18 residues. Germline V lookup: CDR1 DFQATT, CDR2 SNEGSKA (reference sequence).